This T cell receptor (beta chain) was captured in a study of shared clonotypes between healthy human individuals. Between the trimmed V and J ends, which lost 3 bases and 0 bases, there was a span of 13 bases. The germline gives CDR1 SGHDT, CDR2 YYEEEE. The CDR3 contains 16 residues. Original handling: ImmunoSEQ output held junction-only sequences without quality scores, so filtering differed. Libraries were prepared by immunoSEQ multiplex PCR; TCRdb keeps only in-frame clonotypes and omits some of them. Clone size and V and J calls were adopted from that table, with D and trimming inferred from the DNA. The sample yields approximately 2,000,000 clones, 85% to 95% seen once. Comments on this clone: What it binds is unknown.

Study-level findings and limits: Some naive CD4 clonotypes, roughly 4.5%, turned up in common across four donors.

The donor cohort consisted entirely of Caucasian adults residing in Nashville, Tennessee. This clonotype originated in a man aged 18 to 29 in good health. Some clones in this sample may be carry-over from other donors' samples. Sequenced input: naive CD4+ T cells from PBMCs. Subset here: CD45RA+ positively selected. The gene calls are TRBV5-6 and TRBJ1-3; D is undetermined. DNA for the CDR3: TGTGCCAGCAGCTCAGACACAGCCCTCTCTGGAAACACCATATATTTT. This codes for CASSSDTALSGNTIYF. Full variable domain (remainder filled in from reference TRBV5-6 and TRBJ1-3): DAGVTQSPTHLIKTRGQQVTLRCSPKSGHDTVSWYQQALGQGPQFIFQYYEEEERQRGNFPDRFSGHQFPNYSSELNVNALLLGDSALYLCASSSDTALSGNTIYFGEGSWLTVV.